This TCR beta chain was recorded in a study of blood T cell repertoires in COVID-19. Study at large: Acute and convalescent COVID-19 samples came from the United States, Italy and Spain.

The V segment lost 4 bases and the J segment 7 bases; nucleotides outside the gene matches: 4. The CDR3 runs 14 residues. Germline CDR1 and CDR2: MRHNA and SNTAGT. Profiled with immunoSEQ multiplex PCR; TCRdb holds only in-frame clones, not every one. The table includes about 220,000 clones, roughly 80% detected once. The V and J genes are TRBV6-4 and TRBJ1-6, with 7 bases matching TRBD1. The clonotype originates from a woman aged 50 to 60 who had been exposed to COVID-19. Sequenced sample: PBMCs or T cells enriched from blood (not recorded which). CDR3 in amino acids: CASSAGGPNSPLHF. As DNA, the CDR3 is TGTGCCAGCAGTGCAGGGGGGCCAAATTCACCCCTCCACTTT.